Each of the 24 T cell receptor beta chains below was sequenced from the same sample in a study of regulatory T cells in long-lasting Graves disease. Libraries of TCR beta came from iRepertoire HTBI primers plus Arm-PCR of CDR3 regions. TCRdb itself ran the multiplex PCR reads through MiXCR, one entry per CDR3 protein. The sample holds about 520,000 distinct CDR3 sequences, 12% seen once. Sample time point: newly diagnosed GD, antithyroid drugs for less than 3 months. Extracted RNA from PBMCs served as the source of the TCR library. This sample was shared with a second study, whose subject was T cells in Graves' hyperthyroidism and ophthalmopathy.

Sequenced here: peripheral blood mononuclear cells (PBMCs), sampled at new diagnosis, from a patient treated with antithyroid drugs. The receptors stem from a woman aged 25 to 39 with Graves disease.

This clonotype appeared a few times. The V call is TRBV5-1, the J call TRBJ2-2; D is uncertain. V lost 0 bases and J lost 5, with 20 bases in between. This CDR3 region has 18 residues. CDR1 and CDR2 from the germline V gene are SGHRS and YFSETQ. CDR3 nucleotide sequence: TGCGCCAGCAGCTTGGTAGGCGCTGGGGTTTTTTCAACCGGGGAGCTGTTTTTT. Translation: CASSLVGAGVFSTGELFF.

This clonotype was recorded at least ten times. The chain employs TRBV9 and TRBJ1-2, with D unresolved. V was clipped by 0 bases and J by 4 bases, with 13 bases between them. CDR1 SGDLS and CDR2 YYNGEE come from the germline V gene. The CDR3 consists of 15 residues. The CDR3 loop is CASSVAGGRSYGYTF. In DNA, the CDR3 is TGTGCCAGCAGCGTAGCTGGTGGCAGGAGCTATGGCTACACCTTC. Looking up the rest from reference TRBV9 and TRBJ1-2 gives the full variable domain: DSGVTQTPKHLITATGQRVTLRCSPRSGDLSVYWYQQSLDQGLQFLIQYYNGEERAKGNILERFSAQQFPDLHSELNLSSLELGDSALYFCASSVAGGRSYGYTFGSGTRLTVV.

This clonotype was seen at least ten times. CDR3: CASSPPTGLAGYNEQFF. CDR3 DNA sequence: TGTGCCAGCAGCCCCCCGACGGGACTAGCGGGATACAATGAGCAGTTCTTC. The J gene is TRBJ2-1, the V gene TRBV9; TRBD2 agrees at 13 bases. After removal of 4 bases from V and 4 bases from J, the junction contained 8 bases not matched to a gene. In germline, CDR1 is SGDLS, CDR2 YYNGEE. CDR3 size: 17 residues. The full variable domain, its missing parts supplied by reference TRBV9 and TRBJ2-1, is DSGVTQTPKHLITATGQRVTLRCSPRSGDLSVYWYQQSLDQGLQFLIQYYNGEERAKGNILERFSAQQFPDLHSELNLSSLELGDSALYFCASSPPTGLAGYNEQFFGPGTRLTVL.

This clonotype was picked up many times. V is TRBV2 and J is TRBJ1-5, with no clear D. CDR3 length: 15 residues. The V gene's germline CDR1 is SNHLY and CDR2 FYNNEI. V was shortened by 7 bases and J by 6 bases, with 19 bases between the two germline ends. The chain's CDR3 is CASTPGPGMGQPQHF. The CDR3 bases are TGTGCCAGCACCCCTGGGCCGGGTATGGGTCAGCCCCAGCATTTT.

This clonotype was detected ten times or more. The V and J genes are TRBV9 and TRBJ2-1; D possibly corresponds to TRBD2 (5 bases). Germline assignment: CDR1 SGDLS and CDR2 YYNGEE. The CDR3 length is 16 residues. V gave up 4 bases and J gave up 3 bases, with 17 bases separating them. CDR3 nucleotide sequence: TGTGCCAGCAGCCCCATCGGGGAAACAAACTACAATGAGCAGTTCTTC. Protein product: CASSPIGETNYNEQFF.

This clonotype has at least ten counts. V usage is TRBV28 and J usage is TRBJ2-2; TRBD1 matches at 9 bases. Trimming took 6 bases from V and 3 from J; bases not matched to a gene: 8. The CDR3 length is 16 residues. CDR1 is MDHEN, CDR2 SYDVKM, per germline. The CDR3 DNA follows: TGTGCCAGCAGCCTGGACAGGGGCCTTTACACCGGGGAGCTGTTTTTT. It encodes CASSLDRGLYTGELFF. The whole variable domain, remainder taken from reference TRBV28 and TRBJ2-2, is DVKVTQSSRYLVKRTGEKVFLECVQDMDHENMFWYRQDPGLGLRLIYFSYDVKMKEKGDIPEGYSVSREKKERFSLILESASTNQTSMYLCASSLDRGLYTGELFFGEGSRLTVL.

This clonotype was found many times. V is TRBV27 and J is TRBJ1-1; TRBD1 might be the D (6 bases). Trimming took off 8 bases at V and 0 bases at J, with 16 bases between the two ends. Germline CDR1 is MNHEY and CDR2 is SMNVEV (reference sequence). This CDR3 has 15 amino acids. The CDR3 region is CASGLLQGMNTEAFF. CDR3 coding DNA: TGTGCCAGCGGACTATTACAGGGCATGAACACTGAAGCTTTCTTT.

V and J are TRBV19 and TRBJ2-6, with D perhaps matching TRBD2 (5 bases). The germline CDR1 and CDR2 sequences are LNHDA and SQIVND (reference sequence). This CDR3 region has 14 residues. Trimming took off 6 bases at V and 0 bases at J, with 6 bases between the two ends. The CDR3 sequence is CASRDSSGANVLTF. The DNA for the CDR3 is TGTGCCAGTAGGGACTCCTCTGGGGCCAACGTCCTGACTTTC.

CDR3 nucleotide sequence: TGTGCCAGTAGTATAGGTACGGGGGGCAATCAGCCCCAGCATTTT. Protein: CASSIGTGGNQPQHF. The rearrangement joins TRBV19 to TRBJ1-5; possible D gene TRBD1, 5 bases. The CDR3 extends over 15 amino acids. Trimming pared 1 base from V and 2 bases from J, leaving 9 bases between. Germline V CDR1 and CDR2: LNHDA, SQIVND (reference sequence).

Many counts were recorded for this clonotype. The chain joins TRBV6-1 to TRBJ2-1; D not resolved. This CDR3 region has 15 residues. Germline lookup yields CDR1 MNHNS and CDR2 SASEGT. V was cut by 4 bases and J by 9 bases, with 19 bases left in between. This CDR3 is CASSVTALGLVEQFF. CDR3 nucleotide sequence: TGTGCCAGCAGTGTAACAGCCCTTGGGTTGGTTGAGCAGTTCTTC.

In its sample, this clonotype was seen a few times. The V call is TRBV19, the J call TRBJ2-7; the D gene could be TRBD1 or TRBD2 (6 bases each). This CDR3 is built from 14 residues. Looked up from germline, CDR1 is LNHDA and CDR2 is SQIVND (reference sequence). Deletions cut 1 base from V and 7 bases from J, with 14 bases between. In nucleotides, the CDR3 is TGTGCCAGTAGTATAGTTGGGGGCGCGGGGGAGCAGTACTTC. Its protein product is CASSIVGGAGEQYF.

This clonotype was recorded at least ten times. The chain uses TRBV15 and TRBJ2-7; 10 positions match TRBD1. The CDR3 is 17 amino acids. Germline CDR1 reads LNHNV; CDR2 reads YYDKDF (reference sequence). Losses at the gene ends were 2 bases for V and 4 bases for J; bases not matched to a gene: 11. CDR3 nucleotides: TGTGCCACCAGCAGACCCCCTGGGGGGACAGGGGTTTACGAGCAGTACTTC. This encodes CATSRPPGGTGVYEQYF.

In this sample, this clonotype turned up many times. This chain connects TRBV11-2 to TRBJ2-2; 10 bases are shared with TRBD2. Per the germline V gene, CDR1 is SGHAT and CDR2 is FQNNGV. With 5 bases clipped from V and 5 bases from J, the junction kept 14 bases outside the gene matches. The CDR3 is made up of 18 amino acids. The CDR3 is CASSTRASGRVLTGELFF. CDR3 DNA sequence: TGTGCCAGCAGCACACGAGCCAGCGGGAGGGTGCTTACCGGGGAGCTGTTTTTT.

This chain connects TRBV5-1 to TRBJ1-3; D uncertain. The CDR3 contains 18 residues. The germline V gene has CDR1 SGHRS and CDR2 YFSETQ. Trimming cost V 4 bases and J 0 bases, with 20 bases left between them. CDR3 region: CASSLISFDTASGNTIYF. As DNA, the CDR3 is TGCGCCAGCAGCCTAATCAGCTTCGACACCGCCTCTGGAAACACCATATATTTT.

This clonotype was seen repeatedly, ten times or more. The rearrangement uses TRBV28 and TRBJ1-1, with 7 bases that match TRBD1. Germline CDR1 MDHEN, CDR2 SYDVKM. This CDR3 is built from 15 residues. Trimming took 6 bases from V and 5 from J; bases not matched to a gene: 12. The CDR3 loop is CASSPGVTGLTEAFF. For the CDR3, the DNA is TGTGCCAGCAGCCCCGGGGTGACAGGGCTGACTGAAGCTTTCTTT.

The sample holds many counts of this clonotype. The CDR3: CASSPQVLRNGYTF. The CDR3 DNA reads TGTGCCAGCAGTCCACAGGTTTTGCGAAATGGCTACACCTTC. This rearrangement joins TRBV12-3 or TRBV12-4 to TRBJ1-2; tentative D call: TRBD1 (5 bases). This CDR3 region has 14 residues. Trimming left V 5 bases short and J 6 bases short, with 16 bases between.

This clonotype occurred a few times. The V call is TRBV6-1, the J call TRBJ1-5; D is possibly TRBD1 (5 bases). CDR1 and CDR2 (germline): MNHNS, SASEGT. V was clipped by 6 bases and J by 2 bases, with 17 bases between them. The CDR3 contains 16 residues. CDR3 DNA: TGTGCCAGCAGCCCTGCCCAGGGAGGTGGCAATCAGCCCCAGCATTTT. Its translation is CASSPAQGGGNQPQHF.

This clonotype was detected ten times or more. The V gene is TRBV9, the J gene TRBJ2-7; D may be TRBD1 (6 bases). This CDR3 spans 13 amino acids. Germline V gene sequence: CDR1 SGDLS, CDR2 YYNGEE. V shed 0 bases and J shed 6 bases, with 10 bases lying between them. CDR3 sequence reads: CASSVAGDGEQYF. The CDR3 region has the DNA TGTGCCAGCAGCGTAGCAGGGGATGGCGAGCAGTACTTC.

V is TRBV15 and J is TRBJ2-3; D is perhaps TRBD2 (7 bases). V dropped 3 bases and J dropped 3 bases, with 13 bases sitting between them. There are 15 residues in the CDR3. In germline, CDR1 is LNHNV, CDR2 YYDKDF (reference sequence). The CDR3 DNA reads TGTGCCACCAGCAGTGGGGGGGGCGGTACAGATACGCAGTATTTT. Translation gives CATSSGGGGTDTQYF.

This clonotype was recorded many times. The gene calls are TRBV20-1 and TRBJ1-1; weak D call: TRBD1 (5 bases). The germline V gene has CDR1 DFQATT and CDR2 SNEGSKA (reference sequence). Trimming left V 2 bases short and J 7 bases short, with 20 bases between. This CDR3 region has 15 residues. The chain's CDR3 is CSARHRVRANDEAFF. The CDR3 DNA reads TGCAGTGCTAGACACCGGGTCAGGGCGAACGATGAAGCTTTCTTT.

Ten or more counts support this clonotype. This chain uses TRBV24-1 with TRBJ2-5; the match to TRBD1 covers 7 bases. The CDR3 is made up of 17 amino acids. Germline loops: CDR1 KGHDR, CDR2 SFDVKD. V shed 1 base, J shed 0 bases, and the junction held 7 bases outside the gene matches. The CDR3 protein is CATSDFGNTGDQETQYF. CDR3 in DNA: TGTGCCACCAGTGATTTTGGCAATACAGGGGACCAAGAGACCCAGTACTTC.

This clonotype has a count of ten or more. J is TRBJ1-6 and V is TRBV6-1, with TRBD1 as a possible D gene (6 bases). Trimming removed 7 bases at V and 6 bases at J, with 10 bases between. CDR1 MNHNS and CDR2 SASEGT come from the germline V gene. The CDR3 consists of 13 residues. CDR3 DNA: TGTGCCAGCAAGGGGGGTGTTAATTCACCCCTCCACTTT. Translating it yields CASKGGVNSPLHF.

The chain couples TRBV28 to TRBJ1-4, with D hard to call. Deletions cut 7 bases from V and 4 bases from J, with 13 bases between. CDR1 is MDHEN and CDR2 is SYDVKM in the germline V gene. This CDR3 comprises 14 residues. The CDR3 here is CASTQLALNEKLFF. The CDR3 region has the DNA TGTGCCAGCACGCAGCTGGCGCTTAATGAAAAACTGTTTTTT.

This clonotype was detected ten times or more. V gene TRBV18 combines with J gene TRBJ1-2; D unresolved. V was shortened by 3 bases and J by 5 bases, with 10 bases between the two germline ends. The CDR3 runs to 13 residues. Germline-derived CDR1 and CDR2 are KGHSH and LQKENI. CDR3 sequence (DNA): TGTGCCAGCTCACCGCAGGTGGAATATGGCTACACCTTC. This codes for CASSPQVEYGYTF.